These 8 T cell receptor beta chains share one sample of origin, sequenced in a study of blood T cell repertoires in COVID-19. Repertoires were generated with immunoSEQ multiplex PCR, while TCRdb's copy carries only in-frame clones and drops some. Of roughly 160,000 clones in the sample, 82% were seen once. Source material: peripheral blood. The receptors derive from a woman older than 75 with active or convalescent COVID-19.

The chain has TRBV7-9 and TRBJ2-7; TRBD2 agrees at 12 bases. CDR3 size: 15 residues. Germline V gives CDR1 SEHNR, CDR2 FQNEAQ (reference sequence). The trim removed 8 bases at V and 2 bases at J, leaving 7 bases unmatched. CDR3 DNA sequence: TGTGCCAGCCCCGGGACTAGCGGGCCCCCCTACGAGCAGTACTTC. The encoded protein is CASPGTSGPPYEQYF.

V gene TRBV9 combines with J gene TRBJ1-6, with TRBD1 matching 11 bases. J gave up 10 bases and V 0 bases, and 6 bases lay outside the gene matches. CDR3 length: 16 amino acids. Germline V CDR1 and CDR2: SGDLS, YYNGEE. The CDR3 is CASSVAGTGGTSPLHF. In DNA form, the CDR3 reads TGTGCCAGCAGCGTAGCCGGGACAGGGGGTACCTCACCCCTCCACTTT.

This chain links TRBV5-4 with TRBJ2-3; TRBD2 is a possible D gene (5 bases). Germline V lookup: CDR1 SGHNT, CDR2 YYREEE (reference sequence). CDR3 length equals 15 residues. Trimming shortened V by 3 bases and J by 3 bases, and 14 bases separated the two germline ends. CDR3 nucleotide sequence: TGTGCCAGCAGCTGGGCGGGCCTATCGACAGATACGCAGTATTTT. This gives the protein CASSWAGLSTDTQYF. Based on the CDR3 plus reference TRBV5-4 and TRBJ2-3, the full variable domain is ETGVTQSPTHLIKTRGQQVTLRCSSQSGHNTVSWYQQALGQGPQFIFQYYREEENGRGNFPPRFSGLQFPNYSSELNVNALELDDSALYLCASSWAGLSTDTQYFGPGTRLTVL.

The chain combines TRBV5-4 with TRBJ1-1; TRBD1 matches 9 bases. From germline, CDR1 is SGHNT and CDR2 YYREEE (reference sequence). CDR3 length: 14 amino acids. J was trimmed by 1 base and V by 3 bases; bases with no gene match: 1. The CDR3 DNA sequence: TGTGCCAGCAGCTCGGGACAGGGGAACACTGAAGCTTTCTTT. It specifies CASSSGQGNTEAFF. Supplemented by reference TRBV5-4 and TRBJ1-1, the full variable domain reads ETGVTQSPTHLIKTRGQQVTLRCSSQSGHNTVSWYQQALGQGPQFIFQYYREEENGRGNFPPRFSGLQFPNYSSELNVNALELDDSALYLCASSSGQGNTEAFFGQGTRLTVV.

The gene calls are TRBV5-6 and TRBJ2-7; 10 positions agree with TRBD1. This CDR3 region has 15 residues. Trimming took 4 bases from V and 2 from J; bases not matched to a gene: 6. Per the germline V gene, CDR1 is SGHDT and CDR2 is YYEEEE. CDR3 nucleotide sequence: TGTGCCAGCAGCAGACCAGGACAGGGGGCCTACGAGCAGTACTTC. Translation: CASSRPGQGAYEQYF.

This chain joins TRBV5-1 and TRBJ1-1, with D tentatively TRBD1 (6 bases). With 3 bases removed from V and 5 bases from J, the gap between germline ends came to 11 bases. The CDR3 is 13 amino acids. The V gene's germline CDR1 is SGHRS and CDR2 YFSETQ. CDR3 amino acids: CASSYDGQTEAFF. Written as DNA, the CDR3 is TGCGCCAGCAGCTACGATGGACAGACTGAAGCTTTCTTT.

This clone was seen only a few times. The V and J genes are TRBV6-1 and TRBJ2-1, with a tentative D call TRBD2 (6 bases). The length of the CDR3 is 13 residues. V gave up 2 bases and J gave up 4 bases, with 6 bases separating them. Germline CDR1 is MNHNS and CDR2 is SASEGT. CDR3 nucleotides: TGTGCCAGCAGTGAACGGGGGTACAATGAGCAGTTCTTC. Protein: CASSERGYNEQFF.

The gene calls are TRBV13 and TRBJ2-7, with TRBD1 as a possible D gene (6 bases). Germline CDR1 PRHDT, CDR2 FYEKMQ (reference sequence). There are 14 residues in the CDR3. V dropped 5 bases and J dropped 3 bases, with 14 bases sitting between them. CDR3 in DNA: TGTGCCAGCAGCAGAAACACAGGGAGCTACGAGCAGTACTTC. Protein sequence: CASSRNTGSYEQYF.